These 7 T cell receptor beta chains were all obtained from the same sample, sequenced in a study of blood T cell repertoires in COVID-19. Repertoires were generated with immunoSEQ multiplex PCR, while TCRdb's copy carries only in-frame clones and drops some. This sample has 84,000 or so clones, with 60% to 85% found just once. Specimen: peripheral blood. Receptor source: a human donor in a cohort sampled during active COVID-19.

This chain connects TRBV19 to TRBJ1-5; TRBD1 might be the D (6 bases). The CDR3 is 18 residues long. V was cut by 3 bases and J by 0 bases, with 18 bases left in between. CDR1 is LNHDA and CDR2 is SQIVND in the germline V gene (reference sequence). CDR3 loop: CASSIAPIQGYSNQPQHF. The DNA for the CDR3 is TGTGCCAGTAGTATCGCGCCTATTCAGGGGTATAGCAATCAGCCCCAGCATTTT.

The CDR3 DNA sequence: TGTGCCAGCAGCCCAGGGAAACAAAATGAAGCTTTCTTT. It encodes CASSPGKQNEAFF. The chain recombines TRBV7-2 with TRBJ1-1; weak D call: TRBD1 (5 bases). The CDR3 length is 13 residues. Germline CDR1 SGHTA, CDR2 FQGNSA. V lost 5 bases, J lost 7 bases, and 14 bases lay in between. Combining the CDR3 with reference TRBV7-2 and TRBJ1-1 gives the whole variable domain GAGVSQSPSNKVTEKGKDVELRCDPISGHTALYWYRQSLGQGLEFLIYFQGNSAPDKSGLPSDRFSAERTGGSVSTLTIQRTQQEDSAVYLCASSPGKQNEAFFGQGTRLTVV.

The count of this clone is one. The chain combines TRBV27 with TRBJ1-1; no firm D call. The CDR3 has 13 amino acids. Germline CDR1 and CDR2: MNHEY and SMNVEV (reference sequence). The V end was cut by 5 bases, the J end by 4 bases, with 11 bases between. The DNA of the CDR3 is TGTGCCAGCAGTCCCCAGCGTAGCACTGAAGCTTTCTTT. Protein: CASSPQRSTEAFF.

V is TRBV6-5 and J is TRBJ2-2; the match to TRBD1 covers 8 bases. CDR1 and CDR2 from the germline V gene are MNHEY and SVGAGI. Unmatched junction bases numbered 7, after V lost 10 bases and J lost 3 bases. This CDR3 region has 14 residues. The CDR3 here is CAIRGLYDTGELFF. CDR3 in DNA: TGTGCCATCAGGGGGCTTTACGACACCGGGGAGCTGTTTTTT.

The chain links TRBV28 to TRBJ2-1; D possibly corresponds to TRBD2 (5 bases). CDR1 and CDR2 (germline): MDHEN, SYDVKM. The CDR3 is 15 amino acids. V was pared by 4 bases and J by 9 bases, with 19 bases between. The CDR3 region is CASSSDGNPVGEQFF. The CDR3 nucleotides are TGTGCCAGCAGTTCGGACGGGAACCCGGTAGGTGAGCAGTTCTTC.

The chain links TRBV2 to TRBJ1-2; no reliable D call. Germline loops: CDR1 SNHLY, CDR2 FYNNEI. Trimming took off 4 bases at V and 3 bases at J, with 9 bases between the two ends. This CDR3 has 13 residues. CDR3 DNA sequence: TGTGCCAGCAGTGTATCGACTGACTATGGCTACACCTTC. It is translated as CASSVSTDYGYTF.

V and J are TRBV7-2 and TRBJ1-2, with 8 bases aligning to TRBD1. The germline gives CDR1 SGHTA, CDR2 FQGNSA. V dropped 5 bases and J dropped 8; count of bases not matched to a gene: 10. CDR3 length equals 14 residues. This CDR3 is CASSGPRGRGGYTF. The CDR3, as DNA: TGTGCCAGCAGCGGACCCAGGGGGCGCGGGGGCTACACCTTC. Full variable domain (rest looked up from reference TRBV7-2 and TRBJ1-2): GAGVSQSPSNKVTEKGKDVELRCDPISGHTALYWYRQSLGQGLEFLIYFQGNSAPDKSGLPSDRFSAERTGGSVSTLTIQRTQQEDSAVYLCASSGPRGRGGYTFGSGTRLTVV.